This TCR beta chain derives from a study of blood T cell repertoires in COVID-19. The CDR3 extends over 15 amino acids. The germline CDR1 and CDR2 sequences are MNHEY and SVGAGI. V was trimmed by 5 bases and J by 0 bases, leaving 11 bases between them. Sequenced by immunoSEQ multiplex PCR; TCRdb stores in-frame clones only, minus some. This table holds 150,000 to 200,000 clones, around 80% found once. Sequencing was done on a sample of PBMCs or T cells enriched from blood (not recorded which). V and J are TRBV6-5 and TRBJ2-1; D call uncertain. The TCR comes from a woman in her forties or fifties who had recovered from COVID-19. CDR3 amino acids: CASSLSGPSYNEQFF. Written as DNA, the CDR3 is TGTGCCAGCAGTCTCAGTGGGCCCTCCTACAATGAGCAGTTCTTC.